The source of this T cell receptor beta chain is a study of blood T cell repertoires in COVID-19. Study overall: COVID-19 samples, acute and convalescent, were from the United States, Italy and Spain. T cells, B-cell-depleted T cells, or PBMCs provided the cDNA or gDNA that served as material.

TCRdb's copy holds only in-frame clones and misses some; the assay was immunoSEQ multiplex PCR. This table holds roughly 340,000 clones, over 70% found once. Trimming took off 5 bases at V and 2 bases at J, with 12 bases between the two ends. This CDR3 contains 14 residues. CDR1 and CDR2 (germline): SGHVS, FQNEAQ. The rearrangement uses TRBV7-8 and TRBJ1-2; TRBD1 might be the D (5 bases). The sequenced sample was peripheral blood. This TCR was sampled from a woman between 45 and 65 years old with COVID-19, enrolled during active disease. The CDR3 DNA sequence: TGTGCCAGCAGCCCATCGACAGTAAACTATGGCTACACCTTC. Protein: CASSPSTVNYGYTF.